Below, 12 T cell receptor beta chains from the same sample are listed, as sequenced in a study of T cell repertoires in cytomegalovirus infection. These receptors are not linked to any known antigen. Using its own MiXCR run on the reads, TCRdb lists one record per CDR3 protein. The sample has roughly 860,000 distinct CDR3 sequences; about 33% are singletons. Material: cultured CD8+ T cells from PBMCs, obtained from culture after CMV antigen stimulation. These receptors originate from a human donor in good health (CMV status not recorded). Some clones in this sample may be carry-over from other donors' samples.

The CDR3 sequence: CASRPAVIGKGPSTNYGYTF. The CDR3 nucleotides are TGTGCCAGCCGGCCAGCAGTTATCGGCAAGGGGCCCTCTACTAACTATGGCTACACCTTC. This rearrangement joins TRBV27 to TRBJ1-2; the D gene is possibly TRBD1 (5 bases). CDR1 and CDR2 (germline): MNHEY, SMNVEV (reference sequence). The CDR3 covers 20 residues. V was cut by 8 bases and J by 0 bases, with 31 bases left in between.

This chain links TRBV6-6 with TRBJ1-1; D remains unclear. Germline V gene data show CDR1 as MNHNY and CDR2 as SVGAGI (reference sequence). There are 13 residues in the CDR3. The V end was cut by 7 bases, the J end by 3 bases, with 12 bases between. The CDR3 loop reads CASKGRGDTEAFF. The CDR3 DNA reads TGTGCCAGCAAGGGTCGGGGTGACACTGAAGCTTTCTTT.

In its sample, this clonotype was seen once. The rearrangement uses TRBV20-1 and TRBJ1-2; no firm D call. This CDR3 contains 12 residues. The V gene's germline CDR1 is DFQATT and CDR2 SNEGSKA (reference sequence). V was shortened by 6 bases and J by 6 bases, with 14 bases between the two germline ends. The CDR3 DNA is TGCAGTGCGCCCGGGTCCCCGGATGGCTACACCTTC. It translates to CSAPGSPDGYTF.

DNA of the CDR3: TGTGCCAGCAGCAGAACTAAGCAGTTCTTC. Encoded protein: CASSRTKQFF. This chain connects TRBV7-6 to TRBJ2-1; D unresolved. The CDR3 loop spans 10 amino acids. Deletions cut 5 bases from V and 11 bases from J, with 7 bases between. Germline V CDR1 and CDR2: SGHVS, FNYEAQ. The full variable domain, with the rest looked up from reference TRBV7-6 and TRBJ2-1, is GAGVSQSPRYKVTKRGQDVALRCDPISGHVSLYWYRQALGQGPEFLTYFNYEAQQDKSGLPNDRFSAERPEGSISTLTIQRTEQRDSAMYRCASSRTKQFFGPGTRLTVL.

The chain recombines TRBV6-5 with TRBJ2-5, with TRBD1 matching 7 bases. CDR1 MNHEY and CDR2 SVGAGI come from the germline V gene. Losses at the gene ends were 1 base for V and 5 bases for J; bases not matched to a gene: 4. This CDR3 is 14 amino acids long. The CDR3 is CASSYLGGAETQYF. In DNA form, the CDR3 reads TGTGCCAGCAGTTACTTAGGGGGCGCGGAGACCCAGTACTTC.

J is TRBJ2-1 and V is TRBV25-1; D is undetermined. The ends were cut back, 3 bases at V and 8 bases at J, with 14 bases in the middle. The CDR3 spans 14 residues. From germline, CDR1 is MGHDK and CDR2 SYGVNS. The CDR3 DNA follows: TGTGCCAGCAGTGATCTGCGGTCGGGTGATGAGCAGTTCTTC. It specifies CASSDLRSGDEQFF.

The rearrangement joins TRBV7-6 to TRBJ2-3, with D possibly TRBD2 on 6 matching bases. Germline lookup yields CDR1 SGHVS and CDR2 FNYEAQ. V was trimmed by 1 base and J by 3 bases, leaving 14 bases between them. The CDR3 runs 16 residues. Here the CDR3 DNA reads TGTGCCAGCAGCTTAGTTGGCGGGGTCGATACAGATACGCAGTATTTT. Encoded protein: CASSLVGGVDTDTQYF.

This clonotype was detected only a few times. V and J are TRBV7-6 and TRBJ1-5; D not certain. Looked up from germline, CDR1 is SGHVS and CDR2 is FNYEAQ. This CDR3 comprises 15 residues. Trimming removed 5 bases at V and 2 bases at J, with 13 bases between. The CDR3 DNA follows: TGTGCCAGCAGCCCAAGGGCAGTTGGCAATCAGCCCCAGCATTTT. Amino acid sequence: CASSPRAVGNQPQHF.

This clonotype showed up just a few times. The chain couples TRBV12-3 or TRBV12-4 to TRBJ2-2; D gene ambiguous. This CDR3 region has 15 residues. V was shortened by 3 bases and J by 0 bases, with 8 bases between the two germline ends. This CDR3 is CASSFVLTNTGELFF. CDR3 sequence (DNA): TGTGCCAGCAGTTTTGTGCTAACGAACACCGGGGAGCTGTTTTTT.

This clonotype was observed at least ten times. J is TRBJ1-1 and V is TRBV5-4; TRBD1 aligns across 10 bases. This CDR3 is 19 amino acids long. Germline V gene sequence: CDR1 SGHNT, CDR2 YYREEE (reference sequence). V dropped 1 base and J dropped 1; count of bases not matched to a gene: 13. Written as DNA, the CDR3 is TGTGCCAGCAGCTTGAACCCGACGCGGGACAGGGGTCCGAACACTGAAGCTTTCTTT. Translation gives CASSLNPTRDRGPNTEAFF.

The chain is built from TRBV12-3 or TRBV12-4 and TRBJ2-5; 10 bases fit TRBD1. The CDR3 runs to 15 residues. The ends lost 6 bases at V and 5 bases at J; junction bases unmatched: 9. The CDR3 DNA reads TGTGCCAGCAGCGCGAGGGACAGGGGTATGGAGACCCAGTACTTC. Protein sequence: CASSARDRGMETQYF.

The rearrangement joins TRBV12-5 to TRBJ2-1; D is unclear. V lost 2 bases and J lost 3, with 20 bases in between. This CDR3 comprises 18 residues. The germline CDR1 and CDR2 sequences are LGHNT and FRNRAP. The CDR3: CASGLNSPGQNFYNEQFF. CDR3 nucleotide sequence: TGTGCTAGTGGTTTGAATTCCCCGGGTCAGAACTTCTACAATGAGCAGTTCTTC.